These T cell receptor beta chains were read from a single sample in a study of identical twins. Using its own MiXCR run on the 5' RACE reads, TCRdb lists one record per CDR3 protein. The sample holds nearly 900,000 distinct CDR3 sequences; 9% to 15% are singletons and the top ten take about 1.6%. The sample also formed part of further work on yellow fever vaccine responses in identical twins.

The sequenced material came from PBMCs. These receptors were taken from a woman younger than 30 in good health. CDR3s include the opening cysteine and the closing phenylalanine or tryptophan. A D gene is named only where the DNA matches it firmly. Clone size is given for some rows only: seen once, a few or many times, or a class if the clone is expanded.

j_gene | d_gene | v_gene | abundance | CDR3nt | CDR3aa
TRBJ2-2 | - | TRBV5-6 | - | TGTGCCAGCTACTTTGGGTGGACAGCTACCGGGGAGCTGTTTTTT | CASYFGWTATGELFF
TRBJ2-1 | TRBD2 | TRBV7-9 | - | TGTGCCAGCAGCTTAGCCTTAAGTAGCGGGAGTGGGAATGAGCAGTTCTTC | CASSLALSSGSGNEQFF
TRBJ2-1 | TRBD2 | TRBV28 | - | TGTGCCAGCAGTCGCTGGACTAGCGGAAACAATGAGCAGTTCTTC | CASSRWTSGNNEQFF
TRBJ2-1 | TRBD2 | TRBV5-1 | - | TGCGCCAGCAGCCTAATCCCCGGACTAGCGGTACCCCCCAGCTCCTACAATGAGCAGTTCTTC | CASSLIPGLAVPPSSYNEQFF
TRBJ2-7 | - | TRBV12-3/TRBV12-4 | - | TGTGCCAGCAGTTTAGCGCTTAATAACGAGCAGTACTTC | CASSLALNNEQYF
TRBJ2-2 | TRBD1 | TRBV12-3/TRBV12-4 | - | TGTGCCAGCAGAGGGACAGGGGGCCTCATATCAGCCGGGGAGCTGTTTTTT | CASRGTGGLISAGELFF
TRBJ2-3 | TRBD2 | TRBV5-1 | few | TGCGCCAGCAGCTTGGTGGCAGGGAGGGCAGATACGCAGTATTTT | CASSLVAGRADTQYF
TRBJ2-2 | TRBD1 | TRBV12-3/TRBV12-4 | - | TGTGCCACCACGCAGCGGCAGGGGGCCGCCGGGGAGCTGTTTTTT | CATTQRQGAAGELFF
TRBJ1-2 | TRBD1 | TRBV6-5 | - | TGTGCCAGCAGTAGAGACAGGGCTGGCTACACCTTC | CASSRDRAGYTF
TRBJ1-4 | TRBD1 | TRBV12-3/TRBV12-4 | few | TGTGCCAGCAGTTTGGGGGACAGGAATAATGAAAAACTGTTTTTT | CASSLGDRNNEKLFF
TRBJ2-7 | TRBD1 | TRBV20-1 | - | TGCAGTGCTAGGACAGGGGGCATCTACGAGCAGTACTTC | CSARTGGIYEQYF
TRBJ1-2 | - | TRBV20-1 | many | TGCAGTGCTAGCTCTCACTATGGCTACACCTTC | CSASSHYGYTF
TRBJ2-3 | - | TRBV28 | few | TGTGCCAGCAGTTTACCGAGAACGCGCACAGATACGCAGTATTTT | CASSLPRTRTDTQYF
TRBJ2-7 | TRBD1 | TRBV6-5 | - | TGTGCCAGCAGTTACTCGACAGGGCCCTACGAGCAGTACTTC | CASSYSTGPYEQYF
TRBJ2-7 | TRBD1 | TRBV3-1 | - | TGTGCCAGCAGCCCTCCGAACCGGGACAGGCAGGGCGAGCAGTACTTC | CASSPPNRDRQGEQYF
TRBJ2-7 | TRBD1 | TRBV24-1 | - | TGTGCCACCAGTGAAACAGGGGGACCTTCCTACGAGCAGTACTTC | CATSETGGPSYEQYF
TRBJ2-5 | - | TRBV12-3/TRBV12-4 | few | TGTGCCAGCAGTTGGTTTGACCGAACCCAAGAGACCCAGTACTTC | CASSWFDRTQETQYF
TRBJ2-1 | - | TRBV11-3 | few | TGTGCCAGCAGGAATTATCAGGGTTTTCAGGCGGACAATGAGCAGTTCTTC | CASRNYQGFQADNEQFF
TRBJ2-3 | TRBD2 | TRBV29-1 | - | TGCAGCGTTTTATCAAGCGGGAGTGCTACAGATACGCAGTATTTT | CSVLSSGSATDTQYF
TRBJ2-6 | - | TRBV4-1 | - | TGCGCCAGCAGCCTCCAGGGTACCGGGGCCAACGTCCTGACTTTC | CASSLQGTGANVLTF
TRBJ2-1 | - | TRBV28 | - | TGTGCCAGCAGTTTAAAGACCTTGATCTACAATGAGCAGTTCTTC | CASSLKTLIYNEQFF
TRBJ2-1 | - | TRBV27 | few | TGTGCCAGCAGGACTAGGGGGGGGTATGAGCAGTTCTTC | CASRTRGGYEQFF
TRBJ2-1 | TRBD2 | TRBV29-1 | few | TGCAGCGTTGATCCCCTAGCGGGAGGCAGGAATGAGCAGTTCTTC | CSVDPLAGGRNEQFF
TRBJ2-7 | - | TRBV27 | - | TGTGCCAGCAGTCTACAGGGCTCTCACGAGCAGTACTTC | CASSLQGSHEQYF
TRBJ1-1 | - | TRBV7-8 | few | TGTGCCAGCACACCACAGGTGAACACTGAAGCTTTCTTT | CASTPQVNTEAFF
TRBJ2-2 | - | TRBV27 | few | TGTGCCAGCAGTCCCCGCCTGGGGGGGGCGAGCACCGGGGAGCTGTTTTTT | CASSPRLGGASTGELFF
TRBJ2-1 | - | TRBV27 | once | TGTGCCAGCAGTTTGAATCCGGCTAAGCCCTCATTC | CASSLNPAKPSF
TRBJ2-1 | - | TRBV2 | few | TGTGCCAGCAGCTTTACAGGGGCCGGGGGCAATGAGCAGTTCTTC | CASSFTGAGGNEQFF
TRBJ1-3 | - | TRBV12-3/TRBV12-4 | few | TGTGCCAGCAGTTTATTCGTGGGGGCGCGGGGAAACACCATATATTTT | CASSLFVGARGNTIYF
TRBJ2-3 | TRBD2 | TRBV4-1 | - | TGCGCCAGCAGCCAAGAATCTAGGCTAGCGGGGACAGATACGCAGTATTTT | CASSQESRLAGTDTQYF
TRBJ2-7 | - | TRBV18 | - | TGTGCCAGCTCACTAACCGGGGTACAAGGGTACGAGCAGTACTTC | CASSLTGVQGYEQYF
TRBJ2-2 | TRBD2 | TRBV3-1 | few | TGTGCCAGCAGACGATTAGCGGGAGTTAACGGGGAGCTGTTTTTT | CASRRLAGVNGELFF
TRBJ1-5 | - | TRBV3-1 | - | TGTGCCAGCAGCCAAGTCCAGGGAAGCAATCAGCCCCAGCATTTT | CASSQVQGSNQPQHF
TRBJ2-5 | - | TRBV9 | - | TGTGCCAGCAGCGTAGCTACGTGGTCAGAAGAGACCCAGTACTTC | CASSVATWSEETQYF
TRBJ2-3 | - | TRBV11-1 | many | TGTGCCAGCAGCTTCTACTTCACAGATACGCAGTATTTT | CASSFYFTDTQYF
TRBJ1-5 | TRBD1 | TRBV6-5 | few | TGTGCCAGCAGTTATCAACAGGGGAGCAATCAGCCCCAGCATTTT | CASSYQQGSNQPQHF
TRBJ2-1 | - | TRBV4-1 | - | TGCGCCAGCAGCCAACCCGGGACGAGGTACAATGAGCAGTTCTTC | CASSQPGTRYNEQFF
TRBJ2-5 | TRBD2 | TRBV3-1 | - | TGTGCCAGCAGCCAAGCCGGACTAGCGGACCTTCAAGAGACCCAGTACTTC | CASSQAGLADLQETQYF
TRBJ1-1 | - | TRBV10-3 | - | TGTGCCATCAGTGAGGCAGGGACTGAAGCTTTCTTT | CAISEAGTEAFF
TRBJ1-2 | - | TRBV10-3 | many | TGTGCCATCAGTGTACAGCCCACCAACTATGGCTACACCTTC | CAISVQPTNYGYTF
TRBJ2-1 | - | TRBV20-1 | - | TGCAGTGCTTCCGACTTAATCTACAATGAGCAGTTCTTC | CSASDLIYNEQFF
TRBJ2-1 | - | TRBV5-1 | many | TGCGCCAGCAGCTTTCTCTATGAGCAGTTCTTC | CASSFLYEQFF
TRBJ2-7 | TRBD2 | TRBV19 | - | TGTGCCAGTAGTCCTCTACTAGCGGGGGGTTACGAGCAGTACTTC | CASSPLLAGGYEQYF
TRBJ1-6 | TRBD1 | TRBV27 | many | TGTGCCAGCAGTGCCGGGACAGGGGGCAACTCACCCCTCCACTTT | CASSAGTGGNSPLHF
TRBJ1-4 | - | TRBV6-2/TRBV6-3 | few | TGTGCCAGCAGTGAGGTGGAAAAACTGTTTTTT | CASSEVEKLFF
TRBJ2-7 | - | TRBV7-6 | - | TGTGCCAGCAGCTTAGAGGAGGGAGCTGGCTACGAGCAGTACTTC | CASSLEEGAGYEQYF
TRBJ2-5 | - | TRBV7-6 | - | TGTGCCAGCAGTTGGGATATGGAGACCCAGTACTTC | CASSWDMETQYF
TRBJ2-7 | - | TRBV5-1 | - | TGCGCCAGCAGCTTGTACGGCAAATCCTACGAGCAGTACTTC | CASSLYGKSYEQYF
TRBJ2-5 | - | TRBV7-9 | - | TGTGCCAGCAGCCCAGGACAGTTGGGTCAAGAGACCCAGTACTTC | CASSPGQLGQETQYF
TRBJ2-3 | TRBD1 | TRBV2 | - | TGTGCCAGCAAGGCCCTGGGACAGGGGTTGACAGATACGCAGTATTTT | CASKALGQGLTDTQYF
TRBJ2-7 | TRBD2 | TRBV7-9 | - | TGTGCCAGCAGCTCCACACTATGGGCGGGAGGCAACGAGCAGTACTTC | CASSSTLWAGGNEQYF
TRBJ1-3 | - | TRBV29-1 | few | TGCAGCGCTGCGGGCGGGGACTCTGGAAACACCATATATTTT | CSAAGGDSGNTIYF
TRBJ1-2 | - | TRBV5-6 | few | TGTGCCAGCTGTTTGGGGGAGAACTATGGCTACACCTTC | CASCLGENYGYTF
TRBJ2-2 | - | TRBV3-1 | - | TGTGCCAGCAGCCATCACGGGGAGCTGTTTTTT | CASSHHGELFF
TRBJ2-5 | TRBD2 | TRBV6-2/TRBV6-3 | - | TGTGCCAGCAGTTACGTGTGGACTAGACTTCCCCACCAAGAGACCCAGTACTTC | CASSYVWTRLPHQETQYF
TRBJ2-7 | TRBD1 | TRBV5-5 | few | TGTGCCAGCAGCACGGGACAGGGGTTCTACGAGCAGTACTTC | CASSTGQGFYEQYF
TRBJ2-3 | TRBD2 | TRBV6-1 | many | TGTGCCAGCAGACTTGCAGCGGGGAGCACAGATACGCAGTATTTT | CASRLAAGSTDTQYF
TRBJ1-1 | - | TRBV5-1 | many | TGCGCCAGCAGCGAACCTAGGGCCAATTTGAACACTGAAGCTTTCTTT | CASSEPRANLNTEAFF
TRBJ2-3 | - | TRBV10-2 | few | TGCGCCAGCAGTGAGGAGGGTAGAGTTGCCACAGATACGCAGTATTTT | CASSEEGRVATDTQYF
TRBJ2-1 | TRBD2 | TRBV12-3/TRBV12-4 | - | TGTGCCAGCAGTTTCTCGCCGGCTAGCGGGAGGGATAATGAGCAGTTCTTC | CASSFSPASGRDNEQFF